Shown below are 25 T cell receptor beta chains from a single sample sequenced in a study of T-cell memory formation after mild COVID-19 (dated by TCRdb to about 2021). Receptor libraries were prepared by 5' RACE. Sequencing relied on an Illumina NovaSeq 6000. TCRdb ran its own pipeline on the public reads, namely fastp trimming at Q25 and MiXCR clone calling, and kept in-frame beta chains. Identical CDR3 proteins give one entry, which carries the most common genes and DNA. The sample table holds about 390,000 distinct CDR3 sequences, of which about 21% were seen once. The ten largest clonotypes hold 12% of the sample. The material sequenced was PBMCs or a T cell subset sorted from them (not recorded which). Receptors originate from an adult woman who had mild COVID-19 (a few samples of this study predate the infection). The sample titles of this study are shuffled in the database, so cell type and time point are left out; the donor was told from shared clones.

V gene TRBV20-1 combines with J gene TRBJ2-3; 12 bases agree with TRBD2. The CDR3 consists of 15 residues. The V and J ends lost 4 bases and 6 bases, in that order; junction bases with no gene match: 8. CDR1 is DFQATT and CDR2 is SNEGSKA in the germline V gene (reference sequence). The CDR3 loop reads CSANSGLAGWDTQYF. The CDR3, as DNA: TGCAGTGCTAACTCAGGACTAGCGGGGTGGGATACGCAGTATTTT.

The CDR3 protein is CASSLFSGGEQPQHF. The CDR3 DNA reads as TGTGCCAGCAGCTTATTCTCAGGGGGCGAGCAGCCCCAGCATTTT. The rearrangement uses TRBV7-2 and TRBJ1-5; 8 nucleotides line up with TRBD1. CDR1 and CDR2 (germline): SGHTA, FQGNSA. Germline trimming cut 2 bases from V and 7 bases from J; bases unmatched to any gene: 7. This CDR3 has 15 amino acids.

The chain has TRBV5-8 and TRBJ1-1; tentatively, D is TRBD1 (5 bases). Germline CDR1 is SGHTS and CDR2 is YDEGEE. The V gene lost 1 base and the J gene lost 9 bases, with 10 bases spanning the gap. This CDR3 contains 12 residues. This chain's CDR3 is CASSLWQGQAFF. CDR3 nucleotides: TGTGCCAGCAGCTTGTGGCAGGGTCAAGCTTTCTTT.

This clonotype has just a few counts. V gene TRBV6-1 combines with J gene TRBJ2-7, with 10 nucleotides matching TRBD1. The V segment lost 4 bases and the J segment 2 bases; nucleotides outside the gene matches: 5. Per germline, CDR1 MNHNS and CDR2 SASEGT. This CDR3 comprises 15 residues. The CDR3 DNA follows: TGTGCCAGCAGTGCGGACAGGGGGAACGCCTACGAGCAGTACTTC. Translated, it gives CASSADRGNAYEQYF.

The rearrangement links TRBV4-1 to TRBJ2-5; maybe TRBD2 (6 bases). The CDR3 totals 15 residues. The V and J ends lost 0 bases and 5 bases respectively, with 13 bases between them. Per germline, CDR1 MGHRA and CDR2 YSYEKL. CDR3 region: CASSQDSTRGETQYF. DNA for the CDR3: TGCGCCAGCAGCCAAGATTCGACCCGGGGGGAGACCCAGTACTTC.

The rearrangement links TRBV5-5 to TRBJ2-6, with a possible D match to TRBD2 (7 bases). CDR3 size: 17 residues. Germline V gene data show CDR1 as SGHKS and CDR2 as YYEKEE (reference sequence). Trimming shortened V by 6 bases and J by 3 bases, and 19 bases separated the two germline ends. In DNA form, the CDR3 reads TGTGCCAGCACCTCCGGCGGGGGCGCAGGTGGGGCCAACGTCCTGACTTTC. Its translation: CASTSGGGAGGANVLTF.

The chain is built from TRBV7-9 and TRBJ2-5; no clear D gene. The ends were cut back, 5 bases at V and 2 bases at J, with 12 bases in the middle. This CDR3 has 14 residues. Germline V lookup: CDR1 SEHNR, CDR2 FQNEAQ (reference sequence). CDR3 region: CASSHRTVQETQYF. The CDR3 nucleotides read TGTGCCAGCAGCCATCGGACGGTACAAGAGACCCAGTACTTC.

The chain carries TRBV24-1 and TRBJ2-5; possibly TRBD1 for D (6 bases). This CDR3 spans 12 amino acids. Looked up from germline, CDR1 is KGHDR and CDR2 is SFDVKD. Deletions cut 6 bases from V and 4 bases from J, with 8 bases between. This CDR3 is CATSTGRETQYF. The CDR3 bases are TGTGCCACCAGTACAGGGCGAGAGACCCAGTACTTC.

This clonotype was picked up a small number of times. J is TRBJ2-1 and V is TRBV6-2 or TRBV6-3, with 13 bases matching TRBD2. V was clipped by 2 bases and J by 10 bases; unmatched bases: 5. Looked up from germline, CDR1 is MNHEY and CDR2 is SVGEGT. This CDR3 is built from 15 residues. The CDR3 sequence: CASSYGGLAGLEQFF. The DNA of the CDR3 is TGTGCCAGCAGTTACGGGGGACTAGCGGGACTCGAGCAGTTCTTC.

CDR3 in amino acids: CSEDGAYEQYF. CDR3 in DNA: TGCAGCGAGGACGGCGCCTACGAGCAGTACTTC. The V call is TRBV20-1, the J call TRBJ2-7; D remains ambiguous. The CDR3 is made up of 11 amino acids. Germline CDR1 reads DFQATT; CDR2 reads SNEGSKA (reference sequence).

In this sample, this clonotype turned up many times. The rearrangement uses TRBV7-2 and TRBJ2-5, with a tentative D call TRBD1 (8 bases). The CDR3 is 16 amino acids. V was shortened by 3 bases and J by 1 base, with 15 bases between the two germline ends. Germline V CDR1 and CDR2: SGHTA, FQGNSA. CDR3 bases: TGTGCCAGCAGCTTTGGACAGGGAGGGAGCCAAGAGACCCAGTACTTC. It encodes CASSFGQGGSQETQYF.

CDR3 sequence reads: CASSDRGGDEKLFF. For the CDR3, the DNA is TGTGCCAGCAGTGACAGGGGCGGGGATGAAAAACTGTTTTTT. The chain carries TRBV25-1 and TRBJ1-4; D may be TRBD1 (6 bases). This CDR3 is 14 amino acids long. CDR1 is MGHDK and CDR2 is SYGVNS in the germline V gene. The V end lost 3 bases, the J end lost 6 bases, and 11 bases lay between the germline ends.

This clonotype came up a few times. This chain connects TRBV15 to TRBJ2-1; 9 positions agree with TRBD2. The CDR3 runs 16 residues. Germline CDR1 is LNHNV and CDR2 is YYDKDF (reference sequence). With V trimmed by 2 bases and J by 5 bases, 7 bases remained unmatched. In DNA, the CDR3 is TGTGCCACCAGCAGAACCGGGACTAGCAGAAACAATGAGCAGTTCTTC. Its protein product is CATSRTGTSRNNEQFF. Variable domain in full (rest from reference TRBV15 and TRBJ2-1): DAMVIQNPRYQVTQFGKPVTLSCSQTLNHNVMYWYQQKSSQAPKLLFHYYDKDFNNEADTPDNFQSRRPNTSFCFLDIRSPGLGDTAMYLCATSRTGTSRNNEQFFGPGTRLTVL.

The chain employs TRBV20-1 and TRBJ2-5, with D possibly being TRBD1 (7 bases). V was pared by 3 bases and J by 5 bases, with 16 bases between. The CDR3 has 14 residues. Germline loops: CDR1 DFQATT, CDR2 SNEGSKA (reference sequence). This CDR3 is CSASQGGNGETQYF. The CDR3 region has the DNA TGCAGTGCTAGCCAGGGGGGCAATGGGGAGACCCAGTACTTC.

This clonotype was observed a few times. The chain carries TRBV12-3 or TRBV12-4 and TRBJ2-7; 7 bases map to TRBD1. The CDR3 sequence is 13 residues long. V lost 6 bases to trimming and J lost 7 bases; unmatched junction nucleotides: 9. CDR3 loop: CASSSGQFTEQYF. Here the CDR3 DNA reads TGTGCCAGCAGCTCGGGACAGTTTACAGAGCAGTACTTC.

The genes are TRBV12-5 and TRBJ1-2, with 8 bases fitting TRBD1. The CDR3 consists of 14 residues. After removal of 5 bases from V and 4 bases from J, the junction contained 6 bases not matched to a gene. Germline values: CDR1 LGHNT, CDR2 FRNRAP. The CDR3 is CASGRDRGIYGYTF. CDR3 nucleotide sequence: TGTGCTAGTGGTCGCGACAGGGGAATCTATGGCTACACCTTC.

The count of this clonotype is one. The V and J genes are TRBV24-1 and TRBJ1-1; 7 bases agree with TRBD1. Looked up from germline, CDR1 is KGHDR and CDR2 is SFDVKD. Trimming took 4 bases from V and 6 from J; bases not matched to a gene: 4. CDR3 length: 13 residues. In DNA form, the CDR3 reads TGTGCCACCAGTGACCTGGGACAGCCTGAAGCTTTCTTT. The encoded protein is CATSDLGQPEAFF.

The chain couples TRBV20-1 to TRBJ2-4; 7 nucleotides match TRBD2. Trimming at V came to 3 bases and at J to 1 base, leaving 12 bases not matched to a gene. The length of the CDR3 is 17 residues. The germline gives CDR1 DFQATT, CDR2 SNEGSKA (reference sequence). Here the CDR3 reads CSARGSGSKGAKNIQYF. The CDR3, as DNA: TGCAGTGCTAGGGGTAGCGGGTCTAAAGGGGCCAAAAACATTCAGTACTTC.

At least ten counts were recorded for this clonotype. The chain carries TRBV10-3 and TRBJ2-5; TRBD2 matches 9 bases. V lost 4 bases, J lost 0 bases, and 15 bases stayed unmatched. The CDR3 sequence is 19 residues long. Germline-derived CDR1 and CDR2 are ENHRY and SYGVKD. DNA for the CDR3: TGTGCCATCAGTGGTCCGGGACTAGCATCTAACCTGTACCAAGAGACCCAGTACTTC. The encoded protein is CAISGPGLASNLYQETQYF.

This clonotype was counted only a few times. The V gene is TRBV7-2, the J gene TRBJ2-1, with D maybe TRBD2 (6 bases). The length of the CDR3 is 14 residues. Trimming shortened V by 4 bases and J by 7 bases, and 14 bases separated the two germline ends. CDR1 is SGHTA and CDR2 is FQGNSA in the germline V gene. The CDR3 nucleotides are TGTGCCAGCAGCTCTCCCGGGGGACCAAATGAGCAGTTCTTC. It encodes CASSSPGGPNEQFF.

The chain is built from TRBV20-1 and TRBJ2-5; 7 nucleotides match TRBD2. J gave up 2 bases and V 5 bases, and 5 bases lay outside the gene matches. Germline CDR1 is DFQATT and CDR2 is SNEGSKA (reference sequence). The CDR3 consists of 13 residues. CDR3 in amino acids: CSASRTSQETQYF. CDR3 DNA sequence: TGCAGTGCTTCCAGGACTAGTCAAGAGACCCAGTACTTC.

This clonotype showed up just once. The chain carries TRBV7-2 and TRBJ1-4, with a possible D match to TRBD1 (5 bases). The CDR3 has 14 amino acids. The V end was cut by 1 base, the J end by 6 bases, with 9 bases between. Germline lookup yields CDR1 SGHTA and CDR2 FQGNSA. This CDR3 is CASSLVGGDEKLFF. CDR3 DNA: TGTGCCAGCAGCTTAGTGGGGGGGGATGAAAAACTGTTTTTT.

V is TRBV7-8 and J is TRBJ2-5; weak D call: TRBD1 (7 bases). Trimming pared 2 bases from V and 4 bases from J, leaving 20 bases between. CDR1 is SGHVS and CDR2 is FQNEAQ in the germline V gene. This CDR3 has 17 amino acids. CDR3 sequence reads: CASSLRRGTGARETQYF. In nucleotides, the CDR3 is TGTGCCAGCAGCTTACGGCGGGGTACAGGGGCTCGAGAGACCCAGTACTTC.

This clonotype appeared a few times. This chain connects TRBV6-5 to TRBJ2-7, with 10 bases matching TRBD2. After removal of 4 bases from V and 0 bases from J, the junction contained 6 bases not matched to a gene. In germline, CDR1 is MNHEY, CDR2 SVGAGI. The CDR3 spans 16 residues. CDR3 residues: CASSFLAGGSSYEQYF. The CDR3, as DNA: TGTGCCAGCAGTTTTTTAGCGGGGGGCAGCTCCTACGAGCAGTACTTC.

J is TRBJ2-7 and V is TRBV20-1; D gene unclear. V lost 3 bases and J 3 bases, leaving 9 bases between the germline ends. The CDR3 loop spans 12 amino acids. Germline V gene sequence: CDR1 DFQATT, CDR2 SNEGSKA (reference sequence). The CDR3 bases are TGCAGTGCTAGCTCCGGCCTCTACGAGCAGTACTTC. It translates to CSASSGLYEQYF.